These 27 T cell receptor beta chains originate from one sample sequenced in a study of T cells in narcolepsy. The repertoire was sequenced with immunoSEQ multiplex PCR; TCRdb's copy has only in-frame clones and lacks some. This sample yields tens of thousands of clones, of which 85% are seen a single time; approximately 10% belongs to the top ten. The source material was memory (CD45RA-) CD4+ T cells from blood. Receptors originate from a human donor in good health.

The chain is built from TRBV29-1 and TRBJ1-4; 7 nucleotides line up with TRBD1. Per germline, CDR1 SQVTM and CDR2 ANQGSEA. J lost 6 bases, V lost 7 bases, and 14 bases had no gene match. CDR3 length equals 15 residues. CDR3: CSAGGTAGIDEKLFF. The CDR3 nucleotides are TGCAGCGCCGGGGGGACAGCGGGGATTGATGAAAAACTGTTTTTT. The full variable domain, rest sourced from reference TRBV29-1 and TRBJ1-4, is SAVISQKPSRDICQRGTSLTIQCQVDSQVTMMFWYRQQPGQSLTLIATANQGSEATYESGFVIDKFPISRPNLTFSTLTVSNMSPEDSSIYLCSAGGTAGIDEKLFFGSGTQLSVL.

The rearrangement uses TRBV5-5 and TRBJ1-4; 7 bases map to TRBD1. Germline CDR1 SGHKS, CDR2 YYEKEE (reference sequence). The length of the CDR3 is 15 residues. With V trimmed by 0 bases and J by 3 bases, 2 bases remained unmatched. In DNA form, the CDR3 reads TGTGCCAGCAGCTTGGCGACAGGGCCTAATGAAAAACTGTTTTTT. It specifies CASSLATGPNEKLFF.

The J gene is TRBJ2-5, the V gene TRBV27, with D tentatively TRBD1 (6 bases). The CDR3 totals 14 residues. Per germline, CDR1 MNHEY and CDR2 SMNVEV (reference sequence). Trimming left V 5 bases short and J 2 bases short, with 12 bases between. DNA for the CDR3: TGTGCCAGCAGTGTACGGACAGCTCAAGAGACCCAGTACTTC. Its translation is CASSVRTAQETQYF.

This chain joins TRBV10-3 and TRBJ2-3; no firm D call. Per germline, CDR1 ENHRY and CDR2 SYGVKD. The CDR3 runs to 16 residues. Trimming pared 0 bases from V and 0 bases from J, leaving 10 bases between. The CDR3: CAISESERTSTDTQYF. The CDR3 region has the DNA TGTGCCATCAGTGAGTCTGAGCGAACTAGCACAGATACGCAGTATTTT.

V usage is TRBV7-2 and J usage is TRBJ2-1; the match to TRBD1 covers 7 bases. Germline V gives CDR1 SGHTA, CDR2 FQGNSA. The V segment lost 3 bases and the J segment 5 bases; nucleotides outside the gene matches: 4. CDR3 length: 14 residues. DNA for the CDR3: TGTGCCAGCAGCTTCGGGACAGTTAACAATGAGCAGTTCTTC. Translated: CASSFGTVNNEQFF.

This chain connects TRBV5-5 to TRBJ2-7; a weak D match, TRBD1 (5 bases). The CDR3 contains 13 residues. The germline V and J ends were trimmed by 4 bases and 1 base, with 9 bases remaining between them. CDR1 SGHKS and CDR2 YYEKEE come from the germline V gene (reference sequence). The CDR3 DNA follows: TGTGCCAGCAGCCACGACAGATCCTACGAGCAGTACTTC. Translated, it gives CASSHDRSYEQYF.

The V gene is TRBV28, the J gene TRBJ2-3, with 11 bases that match TRBD2. After removal of 5 bases from V and 2 bases from J, the junction contained 9 bases not matched to a gene. CDR1 and CDR2 from the germline V gene are MDHEN and SYDVKM. This CDR3 is 17 amino acids long. This chain's CDR3 is CASSRGTSGSYTDTQYF. CDR3 DNA sequence: TGTGCCAGCAGTCGCGGTACTAGCGGGAGCTACACAGATACGCAGTATTTT. Using reference TRBV28 and TRBJ2-3 for the parts outside the CDR3, the full variable domain is DVKVTQSSRYLVKRTGEKVFLECVQDMDHENMFWYRQDPGLGLRLIYFSYDVKMKEKGDIPEGYSVSREKKERFSLILESASTNQTSMYLCASSRGTSGSYTDTQYFGPGTRLTVL.

The chain recombines TRBV28 with TRBJ1-5; D remains ambiguous. Germline V CDR1 and CDR2: MDHEN, SYDVKM. The CDR3 is 17 residues long. Trimming took 2 bases from V and 0 from J, leaving 14 bases between them. The CDR3 DNA follows: TGTGCCAGCAGTTTAATAGTCAGCATTTATAGCAATCAGCCCCAGCATTTT. This sequence encodes CASSLIVSIYSNQPQHF.

This sequence joins TRBV6-5 and TRBJ1-4; D unresolved. Trimming removed 2 bases from V and 8 bases from J, with 15 bases in between. CDR1 and CDR2 (germline): MNHEY, SVGAGI. The CDR3 runs 15 residues. This chain's CDR3 is CASSYRARSGEKLFF. CDR3 DNA sequence: TGTGCCAGCAGTTACCGGGCACGCAGTGGGGAAAAACTGTTTTTT.

DNA for the CDR3: TGTGCCAGCAGCTTAGCGAGACTAGCGGGAGGGCGTGATACGCAGTATTTT. This codes for CASSLARLAGGRDTQYF. The chain uses TRBV5-6 and TRBJ2-3; 14 nucleotides match TRBD2. V lost 2 bases to trimming and J lost 6 bases; unmatched junction nucleotides: 8. The CDR3 runs to 17 residues. Looked up from germline, CDR1 is SGHDT and CDR2 is YYEEEE.

About this clone itself: The same CDR3 is also encoded by other DNA sequences in this sample. V and J are TRBV7-2 and TRBJ2-2, with 9 bases matching TRBD2. This CDR3 is built from 18 residues. The junction had 22 bases not matched to a gene; V was cut back by 10 bases and J by 7 bases. The germline CDR1 and CDR2 sequences are SGHTA and FQGNSA. The CDR3 DNA follows: TGTGCCATCCTCCCCAGCGGGCTCGTAGCGGGAGTGGTCGGGGAGCTGTTTTTT. Encoded protein: CAILPSGLVAGVVGELFF.

By share of the sample, this clone is hyperexpanded. Additional DNA sequences in this sample encode the identical CDR3. The gene calls are TRBV10-3 and TRBJ1-5; D is unclear. The germline V gene has CDR1 ENHRY and CDR2 SYGVKD. The CDR3 totals 15 residues. V shed 4 bases and J shed 1 base, with 11 bases lying between them. Here the CDR3 reads CAISVGEYSNQPQHF. CDR3 in DNA: TGTGCCATCAGTGTCGGAGAATACAGCAATCAGCCCCAGCATTTT.

J is TRBJ2-3 and V is TRBV30; 7 bases fit TRBD2. This CDR3 spans 15 amino acids. The junction had 7 bases not matched to a gene; V was cut back by 0 bases and J by 4 bases. Per the germline V gene, CDR1 is GTSNPN and CDR2 is SVGIG (reference sequence). The CDR3 region is CAWSVLGRAPDTQYF. The CDR3 DNA is TGTGCCTGGAGTGTCCTAGGGAGGGCCCCAGATACGCAGTATTTT. Looking up the rest from reference TRBV30 and TRBJ2-3 gives the full variable domain: SQTIHQWPATLVQPVGSPLSLECTVEGTSNPNLYWYRQAAGRGLQLLFYSVGIGQISSEVPQNLSASRPQDRQFILSSKKLLLSDSGFYLCAWSVLGRAPDTQYFGPGTRLTVL.

This chain links TRBV5-1 with TRBJ2-7; D remains ambiguous. CDR1 SGHRS and CDR2 YFSETQ come from the germline V gene. With 3 bases removed from V and 2 bases from J, the gap between germline ends came to 9 bases. This CDR3 is built from 13 residues. The CDR3 protein is CASSYGLAYEQYF. Here the CDR3 DNA reads TGCGCCAGCAGCTACGGGTTAGCCTACGAGCAGTACTTC.

CDR3 loop: CASVGTEISSTDTQYF. As DNA, the CDR3 is TGTGCCAGCGTGGGGACAGAGATATCTAGCACAGATACGCAGTATTTT. V usage is TRBV28 and J usage is TRBJ2-3, with 7 nucleotides matching TRBD1. Unmatched junction bases numbered 11, after V lost 8 bases and J lost 0 bases. The V gene's germline CDR1 is MDHEN and CDR2 SYDVKM. The CDR3 covers 16 residues.

This clone was counted between two and nine times. The V and J genes are TRBV30 and TRBJ1-5, with TRBD1 as a possible D gene (6 bases). This CDR3 is built from 14 residues. From germline, CDR1 is GTSNPN and CDR2 SVGIG (reference sequence). The V gene lost 0 bases and the J gene lost 6 bases, with 12 bases spanning the gap. CDR3 loop: CAWSVGGGPQPQHF. The CDR3, as DNA: TGTGCCTGGAGTGTAGGGGGGGGCCCTCAGCCCCAGCATTTT.

The gene calls are TRBV30 and TRBJ2-5, with a weak D call TRBD1 (6 bases). The CDR3 extends over 12 amino acids. Germline lookup yields CDR1 GTSNPN and CDR2 SVGIG (reference sequence). Trimming cost V 7 bases and J 2 bases, with 11 bases left between them. The CDR3 DNA reads as TGTGCCTCGTTACAGGGACAAGAGACCCAGTACTTC. This sequence encodes CASLQGQETQYF.

The chain couples TRBV6-1 to TRBJ2-7; D tentatively reads TRBD1 or TRBD2 (7 bases each). V dropped 0 bases and J dropped 6 bases, with 15 bases sitting between them. The CDR3 contains 15 residues. Germline CDR1 is MNHNS and CDR2 is SASEGT. The CDR3 DNA is TGTGCCAGCAGTGAAGCGGGCGCCAGGGGGGGCGAGCAGTACTTC. Protein: CASSEAGARGGEQYF.

The V gene is TRBV9, the J gene TRBJ2-7; D might be TRBD1 (6 bases). The CDR3 loop spans 15 amino acids. CDR1 and CDR2 (germline): SGDLS, YYNGEE. Trimming left V 0 bases short and J 4 bases short, with 14 bases between. The CDR3 nucleotides are TGTGCCAGCAGCGTAGGAACAGGGTTTTCTTACGAGCAGTACTTC. Translating it yields CASSVGTGFSYEQYF. The variable domain in full, completed from reference TRBV9 and TRBJ2-7, reads DSGVTQTPKHLITATGQRVTLRCSPRSGDLSVYWYQQSLDQGLQFLIQYYNGEERAKGNILERFSAQQFPDLHSELNLSSLELGDSALYFCASSVGTGFSYEQYFGPGTRLTVT.

The chain combines TRBV5-1 with TRBJ2-3, with TRBD2 as a possible D gene (6 bases). The CDR3 runs 13 residues. Germline lookup yields CDR1 SGHRS and CDR2 YFSETQ. The V and J ends lost 4 bases and 2 bases respectively, with 8 bases between them. CDR3 residues: CASSRDSTDTQYF. The DNA of the CDR3 is TGCGCCAGCAGCCGGGACTCCACAGATACGCAGTATTTT.

This chain connects TRBV5-1 to TRBJ2-5, with TRBD1 matching over 8 bases. J lost 5 bases, V lost 1 base, and 10 bases had no gene match. The CDR3 spans 16 residues. Germline CDR1 is SGHRS and CDR2 is YFSETQ. CDR3 in amino acids: CASSLTGSGGGETQYF. CDR3 coding DNA: TGCGCCAGCAGCTTGACGGGGTCAGGGGGCGGGGAGACCCAGTACTTC.

The genes are TRBV14 and TRBJ2-5; D call uncertain. The ends were cut back, 3 bases at V and 3 bases at J, with 5 bases in the middle. CDR1 SGHDN and CDR2 FVKESK come from the germline V gene. There are 12 residues in the CDR3. The CDR3 DNA follows: TGTGCCAGCAGCCAGCCCAAAGAGACCCAGTACTTC. Translating gives CASSQPKETQYF.

As concerns this clone: Germline and junction disagree at one end, which may indicate a read error. Other nucleotide sequences in the sample specify the same CDR3. The chain uses TRBV19 and TRBJ2-5, with 16 positions matching TRBD2. The CDR3 totals 16 residues. From germline, CDR1 is LNHDA and CDR2 SQIVND (reference sequence). The DNA of the CDR3 is TGTGCCAGTAGCCCGGGACTAGCGGGAGGGGAAGAGACTCAGTACTTC. This translates into CASSPGLAGGEETQYF.

This clone was observed a few times. The chain links TRBV9 to TRBJ2-1, with D perhaps matching TRBD1 (5 bases). The CDR3 extends over 15 amino acids. Trimming removed 0 bases from V and 1 base from J, with 8 bases in between. The germline gives CDR1 SGDLS, CDR2 YYNGEE. The CDR3 spells CASSVEAGSYNEQFF. The CDR3 nucleotides read TGTGCCAGCAGCGTAGAGGCAGGGTCCTACAATGAGCAGTTCTTC.

The chain carries TRBV25-1 and TRBJ2-7, with TRBD1 as a possible D gene (6 bases). The germline CDR1 and CDR2 sequences are MGHDK and SYGVNS. Between the trimmed V and J ends, which lost 3 bases and 1 base, there was a span of 16 bases. CDR3 length: 16 amino acids. CDR3 nucleotides: TGTGCCAGCAGTGATGAGACAGGCCGTGCTTCCTACGAGCAGTACTTC. This sequence encodes CASSDETGRASYEQYF.

This chain connects TRBV18 to TRBJ1-3; D uncertain. Germline loops: CDR1 KGHSH, CDR2 LQKENI. The CDR3 is made up of 16 amino acids. Trimming removed 2 bases from V and 0 bases from J, with 11 bases in between. The CDR3 DNA reads as TGTGCCAGCTCACCAGGGCAGCTTCGCTCTGGAAACACCATATATTTT. Translating gives CASSPGQLRSGNTIYF.

This chain uses TRBV28 with TRBJ2-1; D ambiguous. The length of the CDR3 is 16 residues. V was trimmed by 7 bases and J by 4 bases, leaving 20 bases between them. The germline V gene has CDR1 MDHEN and CDR2 SYDVKM. CDR3 nucleotide sequence: TGTGCCAGCAAGGACCGGCCAGCCCACCCGTACAATGAGCAGTTCTTC. Amino acids: CASKDRPAHPYNEQFF.